The 9 T cell receptor beta chains in this list originate from one sample, sequenced in a study of blood T cell repertoires in COVID-19. Assay used: immunoSEQ multiplex PCR; TCRdb lists only in-frame clones, some missing. Of about 33,000 clones listed, around 84% are singletons. Material: peripheral blood. These receptors were taken from an elderly man with acute or convalescent COVID-19.

This clone was found once. This chain joins TRBV2 and TRBJ2-7, with TRBD2 identical over 7 bases. Germline V gene sequence: CDR1 SNHLY, CDR2 FYNNEI. The ends lost 4 bases at V and 5 bases at J; junction bases unmatched: 11. This CDR3 spans 15 amino acids. The CDR3 bases are TGTGCCAGCAGTGGGGTAGCGGGTTGGCGTAACGAGCAGTACTTC. Translation: CASSGVAGWRNEQYF.

This sequence joins TRBV11-2 and TRBJ2-2; D remains ambiguous. Per germline, CDR1 SGHAT and CDR2 FQNNGV. This CDR3 is 15 amino acids long. V was trimmed by 3 bases and J by 1 base, leaving 9 bases between them. Written as DNA, the CDR3 is TGTGCCAGCAGCTTCTCGCGAATGAACACCGGGGAGCTGTTTTTT. Its translation: CASSFSRMNTGELFF.

The rearrangement joins TRBV7-2 to TRBJ2-7, with 10 bases fitting TRBD1. The germline V gene encodes CDR1 SGHTA and CDR2 FQGNSA. The V gene end was trimmed by 4 bases and the J gene end by 3 bases; junction bases not matched to a gene: 0. The CDR3 length is 13 residues. The CDR3 DNA reads as TGTGCCAGCAGCTGGACAGGGGGCTACGAGCAGTACTTC. This codes for CASSWTGGYEQYF.

This sequence joins TRBV6-5 and TRBJ1-1; D remains ambiguous. In germline, CDR1 is MNHEY, CDR2 SVGAGI. The germline V and J ends were trimmed by 8 bases and 0 bases, with 7 bases remaining between them. This CDR3 contains 12 residues. CDR3 protein: CASARMNTEAFF. CDR3 nucleotides: TGTGCCAGCGCGCGGATGAACACTGAAGCTTTCTTT.

This chain connects TRBV6-2 or TRBV6-3 to TRBJ1-1; 7 positions match TRBD1. V lost 2 bases to trimming and J lost 0 bases; unmatched junction nucleotides: 0. The V gene's germline CDR1 is MNHEY and CDR2 SVGEGT. There are 14 residues in the CDR3. In DNA form, the CDR3 reads TGTGCCAGCAGTTACCAGGGGGTGAACACTGAAGCTTTCTTT. Amino acids: CASSYQGVNTEAFF.

The CDR3 bases are TGTGCCAGCAGCTTACGTTCTGGGGCTGGCTACACCTTC. As protein: CASSLRSGAGYTF. The chain recombines TRBV7-3 with TRBJ1-2; possible D gene TRBD1, 5 bases. The CDR3 is 13 amino acids. The V end lost 2 bases, the J end lost 7 bases, and 11 bases lay between the germline ends. Looked up from germline, CDR1 is SGHTA and CDR2 is FQGTGA. Filled out from reference TRBV7-3 and TRBJ1-2, the complete variable domain reads GAGVSQTPSNKVTEKGKYVELRCDPISGHTALYWYRQSLGQGPEFLIYFQGTGAADDSGLPNDRFFAVRPEGSVSTLKIQRTERGDSAVYLCASSLRSGAGYTFGSGTRLTVV.

This chain connects TRBV3-1 (or the pseudogene TRBV3-2) to TRBJ1-2; 11 bases line up with TRBD1. The V gene's germline CDR1 is LGHDT and CDR2 YNNKEL (reference sequence). The length of the CDR3 is 15 residues. Germline trimming cut 1 base from V and 5 bases from J; bases unmatched to any gene: 3. The CDR3 reads CASSQGTGGEYGYTF. CDR3 bases: TGTGCCAGCAGCCAAGGGACAGGGGGCGAATATGGCTACACCTTC.

This clone appeared a few times. The V call is TRBV11-3, the J call TRBJ2-1; 10 bases are shared with TRBD1. Germline V gene lookup returns CDR1 SGHNT and CDR2 YENEEA. The CDR3 runs 14 residues. V dropped 5 bases and J dropped 9; count of bases not matched to a gene: 7. The CDR3 DNA is TGTGCCAGCAGCCGACAGGGGGCAGGGGGTGAGCAGTTCTTC. This translates into CASSRQGAGGEQFF.

This clone appeared once. V gene TRBV10-1 combines with J gene TRBJ2-7, with D maybe TRBD2 (5 bases). The germline V gene has CDR1 WNHNN and CDR2 SYGVQD (reference sequence). The CDR3 is 13 amino acids. V lost 3 bases, J lost 2 bases, and 8 bases lay in between. The DNA of the CDR3 is TGCGCCAGCAGTGAAGACGGGACCTACGAGCAGTACTTC. Its protein product is CASSEDGTYEQYF.